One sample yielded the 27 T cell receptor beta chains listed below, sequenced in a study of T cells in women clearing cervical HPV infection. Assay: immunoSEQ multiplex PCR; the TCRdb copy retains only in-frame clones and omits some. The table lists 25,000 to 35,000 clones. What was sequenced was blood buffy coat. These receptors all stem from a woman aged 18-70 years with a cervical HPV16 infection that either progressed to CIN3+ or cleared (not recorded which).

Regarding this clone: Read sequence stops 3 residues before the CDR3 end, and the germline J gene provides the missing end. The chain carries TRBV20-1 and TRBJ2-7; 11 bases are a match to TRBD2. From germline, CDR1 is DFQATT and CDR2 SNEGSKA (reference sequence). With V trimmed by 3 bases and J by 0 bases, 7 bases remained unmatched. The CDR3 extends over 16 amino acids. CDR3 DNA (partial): TGCAGTGCTAGTGGGGATAGCGGGAGGGGCTCCTACGAG. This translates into CSASGDSGRGSYE. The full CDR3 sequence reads CSASGDSGRGSYEQYF.

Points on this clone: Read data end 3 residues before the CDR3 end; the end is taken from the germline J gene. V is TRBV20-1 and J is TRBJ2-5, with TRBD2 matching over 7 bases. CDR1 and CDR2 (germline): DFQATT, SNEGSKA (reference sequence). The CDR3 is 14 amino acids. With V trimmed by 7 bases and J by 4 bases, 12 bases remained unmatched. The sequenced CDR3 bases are TGCAGTGTGCCGTGGCGGGAGCACGGAGAGACC. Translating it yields CSVPWREHGET. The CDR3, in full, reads CSVPWREHGETQYF.

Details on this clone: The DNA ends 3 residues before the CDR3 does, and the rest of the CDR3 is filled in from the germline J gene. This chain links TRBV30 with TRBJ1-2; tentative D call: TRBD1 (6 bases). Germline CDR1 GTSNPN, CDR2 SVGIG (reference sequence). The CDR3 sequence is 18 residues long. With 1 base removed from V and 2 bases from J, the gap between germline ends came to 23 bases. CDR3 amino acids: CAWSANSGHLIANYGYTF. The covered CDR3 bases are TGTGCCTGGAGTGCCAACTCGGGACACCTCATTGCGAACTATGGC.

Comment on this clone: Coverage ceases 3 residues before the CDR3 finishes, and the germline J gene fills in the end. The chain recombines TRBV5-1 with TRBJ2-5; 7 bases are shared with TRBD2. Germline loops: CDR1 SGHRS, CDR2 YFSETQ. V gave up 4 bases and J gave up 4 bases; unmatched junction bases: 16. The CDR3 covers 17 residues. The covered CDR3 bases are TGCGCCAGCAGCATAGGACAATGGGGGGGGAAGGGAGAGACC. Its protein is CASSIGQWGGKGET. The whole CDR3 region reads CASSIGQWGGKGETQYF.

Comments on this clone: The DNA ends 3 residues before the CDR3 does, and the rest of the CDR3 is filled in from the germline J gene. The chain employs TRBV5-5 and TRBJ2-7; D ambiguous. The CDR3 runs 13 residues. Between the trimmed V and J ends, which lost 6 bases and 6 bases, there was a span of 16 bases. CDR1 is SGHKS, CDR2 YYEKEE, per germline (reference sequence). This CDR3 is CASIHNKGREQYF. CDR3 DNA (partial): TGTGCCAGCATCCACAACAAGGGCCGCGAG.

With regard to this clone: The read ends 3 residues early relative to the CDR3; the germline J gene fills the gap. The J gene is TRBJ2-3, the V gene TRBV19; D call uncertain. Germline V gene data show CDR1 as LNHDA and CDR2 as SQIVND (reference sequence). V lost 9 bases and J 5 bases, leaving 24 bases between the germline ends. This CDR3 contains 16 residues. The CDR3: CASSVRWPSSKDTQYF. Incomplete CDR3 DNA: TGTGCCAGCAGCGTGCGGTGGCCCTCTTCAAAAGATACG.

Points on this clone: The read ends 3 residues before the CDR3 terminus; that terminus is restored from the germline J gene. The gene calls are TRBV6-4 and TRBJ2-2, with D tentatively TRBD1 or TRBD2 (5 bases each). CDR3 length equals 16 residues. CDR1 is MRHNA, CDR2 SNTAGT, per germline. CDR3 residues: CASSVGGSSGANVLFF. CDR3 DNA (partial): TGTGCCAGCAGTGTCGGTGGGAGCTCTGGGGCCAACGTG.

CDR3 protein: CSASGAPGVVYGYTF. CDR3 bases read: TGCAGTGCCTCAGGTGCTCCAGGGGTTGTCTATGGC. The chain uses TRBV20-1 and TRBJ1-2, with a possible D match to TRBD1 (6 bases). Sequencing ends 3 residues short of the CDR3 end; the germline J gene provides the rest. CDR1 is DFQATT, CDR2 SNEGSKA, per germline (reference sequence). The ends were cut back, 6 bases at V and 4 bases at J, with 21 bases in the middle. This CDR3 has 15 amino acids.

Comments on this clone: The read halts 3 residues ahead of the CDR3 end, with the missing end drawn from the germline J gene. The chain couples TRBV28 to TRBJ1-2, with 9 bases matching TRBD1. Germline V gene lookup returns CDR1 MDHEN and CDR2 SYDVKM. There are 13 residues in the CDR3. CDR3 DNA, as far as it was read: TGTGCCAGCAGTGACGACAGGGGGGTAGGC. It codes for CASSDDRGVG. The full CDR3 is CASSDDRGVGYTF.

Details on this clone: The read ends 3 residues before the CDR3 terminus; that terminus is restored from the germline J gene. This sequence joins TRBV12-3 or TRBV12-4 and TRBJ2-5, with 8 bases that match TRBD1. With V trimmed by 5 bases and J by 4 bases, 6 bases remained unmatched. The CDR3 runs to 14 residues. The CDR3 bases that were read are TGTGCCAGCAGTCGGGACAGGCAGCGAGAGACC. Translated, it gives CASSRDRQRET. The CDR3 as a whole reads CASSRDRQRETQYF.

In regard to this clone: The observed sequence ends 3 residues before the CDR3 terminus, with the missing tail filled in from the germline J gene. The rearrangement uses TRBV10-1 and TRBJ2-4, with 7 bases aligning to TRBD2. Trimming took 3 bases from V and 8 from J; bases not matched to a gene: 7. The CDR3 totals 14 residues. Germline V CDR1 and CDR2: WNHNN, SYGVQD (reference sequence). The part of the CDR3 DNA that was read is TGCGCCAGCAGTGAACGAATCGCGGGGGACATT. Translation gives CASSERIAGDI. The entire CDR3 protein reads CASSERIAGDIQYF.

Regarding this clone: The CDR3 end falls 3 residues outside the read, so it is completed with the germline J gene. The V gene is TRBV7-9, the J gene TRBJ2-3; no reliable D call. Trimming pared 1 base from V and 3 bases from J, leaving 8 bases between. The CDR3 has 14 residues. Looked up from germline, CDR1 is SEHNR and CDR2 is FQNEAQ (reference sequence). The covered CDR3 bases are TGTGCCAGCAGCTTAGGACTGAAAACAGATACG. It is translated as CASSLGLKTDT. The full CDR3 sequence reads CASSLGLKTDTQYF.

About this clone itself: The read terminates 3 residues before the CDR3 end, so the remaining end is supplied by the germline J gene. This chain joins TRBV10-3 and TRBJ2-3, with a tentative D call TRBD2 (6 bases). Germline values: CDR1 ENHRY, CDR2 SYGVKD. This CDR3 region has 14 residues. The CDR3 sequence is CAISPGTHQETQYF. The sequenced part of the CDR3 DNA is TGTGCCATCAGTCCCGGGACTCACCAAGAGACG.

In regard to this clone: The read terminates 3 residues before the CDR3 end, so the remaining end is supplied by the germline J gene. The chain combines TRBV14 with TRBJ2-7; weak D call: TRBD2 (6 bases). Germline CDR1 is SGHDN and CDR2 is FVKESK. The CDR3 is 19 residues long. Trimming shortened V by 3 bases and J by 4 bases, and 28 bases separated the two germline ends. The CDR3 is CASSHSGFRAGFRGYEQYF. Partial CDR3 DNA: TGTGCCAGCAGCCACTCCGGTTTCCGGGCAGGGTTCCGGGGGTACGAG.

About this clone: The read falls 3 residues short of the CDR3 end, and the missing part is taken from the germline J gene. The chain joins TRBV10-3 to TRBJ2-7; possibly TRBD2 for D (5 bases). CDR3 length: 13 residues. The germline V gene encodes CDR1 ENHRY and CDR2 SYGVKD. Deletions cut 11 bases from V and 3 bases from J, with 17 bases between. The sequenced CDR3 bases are TGTGCCTCTCACGGGCGGGTTGACTACGAG. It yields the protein CASHGRVDYE. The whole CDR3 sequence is CASHGRVDYEQYF.

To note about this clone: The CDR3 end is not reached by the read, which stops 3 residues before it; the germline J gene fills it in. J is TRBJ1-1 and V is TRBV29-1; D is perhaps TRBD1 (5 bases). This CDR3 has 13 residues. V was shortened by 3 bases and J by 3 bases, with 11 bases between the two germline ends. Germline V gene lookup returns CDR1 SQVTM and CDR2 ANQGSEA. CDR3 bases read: TGCAGCGTTGAGCGAGGGACTTACACTGAA. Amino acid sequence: CSVERGTYTE. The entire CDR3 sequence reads CSVERGTYTEAFF.

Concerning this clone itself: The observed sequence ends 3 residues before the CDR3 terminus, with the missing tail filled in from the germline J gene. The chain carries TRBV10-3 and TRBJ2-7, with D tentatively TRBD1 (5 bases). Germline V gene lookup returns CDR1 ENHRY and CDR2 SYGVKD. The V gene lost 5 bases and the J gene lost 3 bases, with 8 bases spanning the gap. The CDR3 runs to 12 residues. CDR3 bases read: TGTGCCATCAGTTTTGACAGCTACGAG. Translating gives CAISFDSYE. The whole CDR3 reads CAISFDSYEQYF.

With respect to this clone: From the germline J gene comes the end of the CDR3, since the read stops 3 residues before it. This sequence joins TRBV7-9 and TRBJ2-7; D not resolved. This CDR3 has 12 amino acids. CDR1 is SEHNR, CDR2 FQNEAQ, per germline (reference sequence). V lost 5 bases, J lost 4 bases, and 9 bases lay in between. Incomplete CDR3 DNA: TGTGCCAGCAGCCGGTTCCCTTACGAG. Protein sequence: CASSRFPYE. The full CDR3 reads CASSRFPYEQYF.

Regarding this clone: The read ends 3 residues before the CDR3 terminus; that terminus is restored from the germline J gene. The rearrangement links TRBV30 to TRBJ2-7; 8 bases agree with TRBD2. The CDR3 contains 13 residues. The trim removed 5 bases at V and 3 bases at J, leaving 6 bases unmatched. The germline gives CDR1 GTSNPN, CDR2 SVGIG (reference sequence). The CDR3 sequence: CAWGGLAGYEQYF. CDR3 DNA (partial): TGTGCCTGGGGGGGGCTAGCGGGCTACGAG.

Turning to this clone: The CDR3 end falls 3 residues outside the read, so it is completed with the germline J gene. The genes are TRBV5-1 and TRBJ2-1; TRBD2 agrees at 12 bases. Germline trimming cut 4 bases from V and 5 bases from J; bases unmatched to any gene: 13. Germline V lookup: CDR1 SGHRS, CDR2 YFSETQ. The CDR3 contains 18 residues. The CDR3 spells CASSDLAGGTRNNNEQFF. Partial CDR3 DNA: TGCGCCAGCAGCGACCTAGCGGGAGGGACCCGAAACAACAATGAG.

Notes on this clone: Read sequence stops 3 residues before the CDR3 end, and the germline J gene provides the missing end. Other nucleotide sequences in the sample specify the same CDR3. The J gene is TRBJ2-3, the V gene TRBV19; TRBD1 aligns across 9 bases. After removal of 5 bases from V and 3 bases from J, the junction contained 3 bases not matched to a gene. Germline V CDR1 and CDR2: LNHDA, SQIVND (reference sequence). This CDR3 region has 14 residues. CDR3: CASSPGQGTDTQYF. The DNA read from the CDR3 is TGTGCCAGTAGTCCCGGACAGGGGACAGATACG.

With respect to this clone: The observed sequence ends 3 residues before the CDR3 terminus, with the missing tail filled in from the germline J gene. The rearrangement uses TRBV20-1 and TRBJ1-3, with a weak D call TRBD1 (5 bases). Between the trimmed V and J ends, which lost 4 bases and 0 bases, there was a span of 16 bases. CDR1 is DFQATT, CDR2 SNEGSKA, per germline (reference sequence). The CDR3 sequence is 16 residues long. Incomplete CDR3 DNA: TGCAGTGCTACCCCGGACATCCCTCTCTCTGGAAACACC. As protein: CSATPDIPLSGNT. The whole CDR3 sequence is CSATPDIPLSGNTIYF.

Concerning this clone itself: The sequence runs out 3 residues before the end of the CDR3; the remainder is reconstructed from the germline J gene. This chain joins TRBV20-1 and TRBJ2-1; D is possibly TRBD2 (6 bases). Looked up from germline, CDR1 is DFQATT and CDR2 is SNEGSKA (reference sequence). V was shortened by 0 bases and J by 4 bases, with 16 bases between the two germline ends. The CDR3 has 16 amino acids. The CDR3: CSARDYQGGSYNEQFF. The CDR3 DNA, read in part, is TGCAGTGCTAGAGATTATCAGGGAGGCTCTTACAATGAG.

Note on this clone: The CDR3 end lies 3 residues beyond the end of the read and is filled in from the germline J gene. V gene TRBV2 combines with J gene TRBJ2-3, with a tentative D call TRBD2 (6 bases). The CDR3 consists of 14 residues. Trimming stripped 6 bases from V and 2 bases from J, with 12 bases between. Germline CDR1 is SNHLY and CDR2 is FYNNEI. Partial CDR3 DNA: TGTGCCAGCAGCGGGACTCCGCCCACAGATACG. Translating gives CASSGTPPTDT. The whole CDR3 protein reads CASSGTPPTDTQYF.

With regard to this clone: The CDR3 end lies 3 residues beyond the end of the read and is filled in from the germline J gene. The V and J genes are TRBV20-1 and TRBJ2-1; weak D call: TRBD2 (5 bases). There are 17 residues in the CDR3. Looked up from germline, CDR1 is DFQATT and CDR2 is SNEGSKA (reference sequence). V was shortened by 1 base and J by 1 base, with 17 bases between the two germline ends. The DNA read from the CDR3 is TGCAGTGCTAGAGGCGCGGGCCCCAGATCGTCCTACAATGAG. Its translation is CSARGAGPRSSYNE. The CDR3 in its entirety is CSARGAGPRSSYNEQFF.

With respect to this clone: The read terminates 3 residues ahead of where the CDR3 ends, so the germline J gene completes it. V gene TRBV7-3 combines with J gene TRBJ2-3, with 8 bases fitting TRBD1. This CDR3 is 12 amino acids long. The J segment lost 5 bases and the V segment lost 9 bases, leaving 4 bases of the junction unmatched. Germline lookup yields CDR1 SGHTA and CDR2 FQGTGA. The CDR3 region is CASGQGLDTQYF. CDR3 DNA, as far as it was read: TGTGCCAGTGGACAGGGCCTAGATACG.

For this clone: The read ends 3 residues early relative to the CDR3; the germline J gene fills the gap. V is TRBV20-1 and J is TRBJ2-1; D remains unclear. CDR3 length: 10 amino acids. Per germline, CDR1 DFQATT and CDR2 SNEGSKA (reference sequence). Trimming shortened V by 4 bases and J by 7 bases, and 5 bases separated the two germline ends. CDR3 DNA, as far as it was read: TGCAGTGCTACGGTTAATGAG. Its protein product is CSATVNE. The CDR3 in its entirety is CSATVNEQFF.